This T cell receptor beta chain was identified in a study of early T cells in non-severe SARS-CoV-2 infection. Overall study context: Sequencing targeted bulk RNA from unsorted whole blood, leaving chains unpaired.

The germline CDR1 and CDR2 sequences are SGHRS and YFSETQ. The V and J ends lost 4 bases and 3 bases respectively, with 19 bases between them. This CDR3 is built from 16 residues. TCRdb analysed the 5' RACE reads with MiXCR anew, one entry per CDR3 protein. The data contain under 60,000 distinct CDR3 sequences, roughly 10% of them singletons. The rearrangement links TRBV5-1 to TRBJ1-1; a possible D gene is TRBD1 (5 bases). The material sequenced was whole blood. The sequence came from an adult who was a healthcare worker with PCR-confirmed SARS-CoV-2 infection or an uninfected control (not recorded which). CDR3 DNA: TGCGCCAGCAGCAGCACTACCAGAATAGGGGACACTGAAGCTTTCTTT. Translation: CASSSTTRIGDTEAFF.